The rows below give T cell receptor beta chains drawn from one sample of a study of monozygotic twins with inflammatory bowel disease. TCRdb reprocessed the 5' RACE reads, with one entry per CDR3 protein and no DNA. This table holds approximately 120,000 distinct CDR3 sequences. The material sequenced was blood. These receptor sequences come from a human donor with ulcerative colitis or Crohn's disease, or a healthy co-twin of an affected twin (not recorded which). CDR3s include the opening cysteine and the closing phenylalanine or tryptophan.

v_gene,j_gene,CDR3aa
TRBV11-3,TRBJ2-5,CASSLGRPGETQYF
TRBV19,TRBJ2-7,CASSIGTGPLYEQYF
TRBV7-3,TRBJ2-1,CASSLRGSSYNEQFF
TRBV6-2/TRBV6-3,TRBJ2-2,CASSSFGANTGELFF
TRBV7-2,TRBJ2-7,CASSSGGRYEQYF
TRBV4-2,TRBJ2-3,CASSQSTTSGMSDTQYF
TRBV7-9,TRBJ1-6,CASSLAFTGHNSPLHF
TRBV6-1,TRBJ2-7,CASSEMTGATEQYF
TRBV7-2,TRBJ2-5,CASSLAELETQYF
TRBV5-4,TRBJ2-3,CASSPPTHSTDTQYF
TRBV15,TRBJ2-3,CATSSPTAANTDTQYF
TRBV4-2,TRBJ2-7,CASSQGGAGSHEQYF
TRBV12-3/TRBV12-4,TRBJ2-1,CASSLRSERVRNEQFF
TRBV29-1,TRBJ2-1,CSVGPRGLAGGGNEQFF
TRBV19,TRBJ2-7,CASSIDMASGAYEQYF
TRBV23-1,TRBJ2-5,CARPLDRPYQETQYF
TRBV24-1,TRBJ2-2,CATSDPFGTATGELFF
TRBV7-9,TRBJ1-2,CARRAGYGYTF
TRBV12-3/TRBV12-4,TRBJ1-6,CASSLDVGGSGYNSPLHF
TRBV20-1,TRBJ2-7,CSVAGGSSYEQYF
TRBV5-1,TRBJ2-1,CASSLEGDSTGGEQFF
TRBV7-6,TRBJ2-1,CASSLGTDPHNEQFF
TRBV5-1,TRBJ2-7,CASSPMTGIHEQYF
TRBV11-2,TRBJ1-4,CASSLGQPGGEKLFF
TRBV5-1,TRBJ2-1,CASSLIGNYNEQFF
TRBV28,TRBJ2-7,CASSLPQRGPYEQYF
TRBV18,TRBJ1-2,CASSPAGGQNYGYTF
TRBV28,TRBJ1-5,CASRSANQPQHF
TRBV20-1,TRBJ2-1,CSANTRMSYNEQFF
TRBV29-1,TRBJ2-7,CSARLEEPLEQYF
TRBV5-6,TRBJ2-5,CASSKTSGGGGETQYF
TRBV7-2,TRBJ2-2,CASSITGLVITGELFF
TRBV19,TRBJ1-5,CASSIDSGNSNQPQHF
TRBV5-1,TRBJ1-1,CASSLSGGRNTEAFF
TRBV20-1,TRBJ2-7,CSAPKVGLNYEQYF
TRBV20-1,TRBJ1-4,CSAKASPGGEKLFF
TRBV20-1,TRBJ2-3,CSARDSQGRDTQYF
TRBV7-2,TRBJ2-3,CASSLVGLATDTQYF
TRBV11-1,TRBJ2-5,CASSLEGASGEVQETQYF
TRBV5-1,TRBJ2-2,CASSEGVPGELFF
TRBV11-2,TRBJ2-3,CASSFPLRTSGNGADTQYF
TRBV6-6,TRBJ2-3,CASSYPGLTDTQYF
TRBV7-3,TRBJ2-1,CASSYLAGAPNEQFF